This TCR beta chain came from a study of regulatory T cells in long-lasting Graves disease. On the study more broadly: For under 3 months, newly diagnosed Graves' patients had been taking antithyroid drugs.

General study points: Lower TCR diversity was seen in persistent Graves' patients than in newly diagnosed ones. TRBV28, TRBJ1-2 and TRBJ2-5 emerged as the favored segments in persistent disease.

CDR3-region Arm-PCR and iRepertoire HTBI primers produced the TCR beta libraries. In the authors' workflow: The samples yielded roughly 64 TRBV and some 15 TRBJ segments. TCRdb processed the multiplex PCR reads anew with MiXCR; each CDR3 protein has one entry. These V and J calls derive from TCRdb rather than the authors' analysis. The sample lists approximately 300,000 distinct CDR3 sequences; more than 15% were seen once. This clonotype was observed at least ten times. Its antigen is undetermined. Specified time point: newly diagnosed GD, antithyroid drugs for less than 3 months. PBMC RNA was the source of the TCR library. Trimming at V came to 2 bases and at J to 1 base, leaving 2 bases not matched to a gene. The CDR3 spans 15 residues. Per germline, CDR1 SGHVS and CDR2 FQNEAQ.

The sequenced sample was peripheral blood mononuclear cells (PBMCs), obtained at new diagnosis, from a patient treated with antithyroid drugs. This chain uses TRBV7-8 with TRBJ2-5; 9 bases are a match to TRBD2. The clonotype comes from a female donor with Graves disease. The CDR3 loop reads CASSLSSGAQETQYF. DNA for the CDR3: TGTGCCAGCAGCTTATCTAGCGGGGCCCAAGAGACCCAGTACTTC.